The 6 T cell receptor beta chains below were found in one sample sequenced in a study of T cell responses to AZD1222 COVID-19 vaccine. This table comes from immunoSEQ multiplex PCR, and its TCRdb copy is limited to in-frame clones, with some not included. The table lists 25,000 to 35,000 clones, around 80% of them singletons. This sample comprised peripheral blood, obtained on day 0 of AZD1222 vaccination. Every receptor here comes from an adult in good health.

The chain carries TRBV19 and TRBJ1-2, with 7 bases aligning to TRBD1. The CDR3 has 13 residues. Germline values: CDR1 LNHDA, CDR2 SQIVND (reference sequence). Trimming at V came to 3 bases and at J to 8 bases, leaving 6 bases not matched to a gene. CDR3 coding DNA: TGTGCCAGTAGTATCCGACAGGGTTTGGGCTACACCTTC. Its translation: CASSIRQGLGYTF. Based on the CDR3 plus reference TRBV19 and TRBJ1-2, the full variable domain is DGGITQSPKYLFRKEGQNVTLSCEQNLNHDAMYWYRQDPGQGLRLIYYSQIVNDFQKGDIAEGYSVSREKKESFPLTVTSAQKNPTAFYLCASSIRQGLGYTFGSGTRLTVV.

With regard to this clone: Different DNA sequences within this sample yield the same CDR3. The chain combines TRBV5-6 with TRBJ1-1, with D unresolved. Trimming removed 2 bases at V and 1 base at J, with 3 bases between. This CDR3 is built from 12 residues. The V gene's germline CDR1 is SGHDT and CDR2 YYEEEE. CDR3 residues: CASSFRNTEAFF. For the CDR3, the DNA is TGTGCCAGCAGCTTTAGGAACACTGAAGCTTTCTTT. Full variable domain (outside the CDR3, taken from reference TRBV5-6 and TRBJ1-1): DAGVTQSPTHLIKTRGQQVTLRCSPKSGHDTVSWYQQALGQGPQFIFQYYEEEERQRGNFPDRFSGHQFPNYSSELNVNALLLGDSALYLCASSFRNTEAFFGQGTRLTVV.

The V and J genes are TRBV28 and TRBJ2-1; 7 bases are shared with TRBD1. The CDR3 totals 12 residues. V gave up 4 bases and J gave up 15 bases; unmatched junction bases: 9. CDR1 is MDHEN and CDR2 is SYDVKM in the germline V gene. DNA of the CDR3: TGTGCCAGCAGTTCCGACAGGGTTAGTCGGTTCTTC. As protein: CASSSDRVSRFF.

This clone has only a few counts. The V and J genes are TRBV11-2 and TRBJ1-1; 7 positions agree with TRBD1. The CDR3 consists of 15 residues. The V and J ends lost 3 bases and 2 bases, in that order; junction bases with no gene match: 6. CDR1 is SGHAT and CDR2 is FQNNGV in the germline V gene. The CDR3 DNA follows: TGTGCCAGCAGCTTGGGAGGGGGCGGAAACACTGAAGCTTTCTTT. Residues: CASSLGGGGNTEAFF.

The count of this clone is one. V gene TRBV5-1 combines with J gene TRBJ2-7, with D perhaps TRBD1 (5 bases). Deletions cut 2 bases from V and 5 bases from J, with 8 bases between. The CDR3 loop spans 12 amino acids. Germline V gene data show CDR1 as SGHRS and CDR2 as YFSETQ. CDR3: CASSFQGHEQYF. The CDR3 DNA reads TGCGCCAGCAGCTTCCAGGGCCACGAGCAGTACTTC.

This clone has only one observation. J is TRBJ2-5 and V is TRBV9; a possible D gene is TRBD1 (6 bases). CDR3 length: 15 residues. The V and J ends lost 0 bases and 6 bases respectively, with 15 bases between them. The germline gives CDR1 SGDLS, CDR2 YYNGEE. CDR3 amino acids: CASSVGLGQTKTQYF. The CDR3 DNA follows: TGTGCCAGCAGCGTAGGGCTGGGACAAACAAAGACCCAGTACTTC.